Following are 27 T cell receptor beta chains from one sample sequenced in a study of shared clonotypes between healthy human individuals. Measured with immunoSEQ multiplex PCR; TCRdb has only the in-frame clones, and not every one. There are about 2 million clones in the sample; over 85% occur only once, and approximately 1.2% lies in the top ten. Naive CD8 cells were CD45RO-negative, positively selected for CCR7, excluding terminally differentiated effector memory CD45RA+ cells. The specimen was naive CD8+ T cells sorted from blood. The source is a man younger than 35 in good health.

This clone has just one count. The chain carries TRBV13 and TRBJ1-1; 8 bases agree with TRBD1. The CDR3 runs 15 residues. Germline-derived CDR1 and CDR2 are PRHDT and FYEKMQ (reference sequence). Trimming cost V 4 bases and J 0 bases; bases outside gene matches: 4. The CDR3 region is CASSSGQGVNTEAFF. The CDR3 region has the DNA TGTGCCAGCAGCTCCGGACAGGGCGTGAACACTGAAGCTTTCTTT. The complete variable domain, with remaining parts taken from reference TRBV13 and TRBJ1-1, reads AAGVIQSPRHLIKEKRETATLKCYPIPRHDTVYWYQQGPGQDPQFLISFYEKMQSDKGSIPDRFSAQQFSDYHSELNMSSLELGDSALYFCASSSGQGVNTEAFFGQGTRLTVV.

V gene TRBV7-2 combines with J gene TRBJ2-1, with 8 bases that match TRBD2. V gave up 4 bases and J gave up 3 bases; unmatched junction bases: 14. The germline V gene has CDR1 SGHTA and CDR2 FQGNSA. This CDR3 region has 18 residues. Written as DNA, the CDR3 is TGTGCCAGCAGCTCGACCACTCCACTAGCGGATTACTACAATGAGCAGTTCTTC. This encodes CASSSTTPLADYYNEQFF.

V usage is TRBV27 and J usage is TRBJ1-5, with D possibly being TRBD1 (6 bases). The CDR3 runs 16 residues. Trimming removed 1 base at V and 7 bases at J, with 17 bases between. CDR1 is MNHEY and CDR2 is SMNVEV in the germline V gene (reference sequence). The CDR3 region has the DNA TGTGCCAGCAGTTTATTTTTCGGAGGGGGAGCCCAGCCCCAGCATTTT. It is translated as CASSLFFGGGAQPQHF.

This clone was detected once. This chain joins TRBV5-4 and TRBJ2-3; 7 nucleotides match TRBD1. This CDR3 has 16 residues. Germline lookup yields CDR1 SGHNT and CDR2 YYREEE (reference sequence). After removal of 5 bases from V and 4 bases from J, the junction contained 13 bases not matched to a gene. CDR3 amino acids: CASSLGQEVGADTQYF. The CDR3 bases are TGTGCCAGCAGTCTCGGACAGGAGGTAGGGGCAGATACGCAGTATTTT.

In this sample, this clone turned up once. The chain links TRBV5-6 to TRBJ2-7; D possibly uses TRBD1 or TRBD2 (5 bases each). The germline V and J ends were trimmed by 2 bases and 6 bases, with 21 bases remaining between them. This CDR3 spans 16 amino acids. Germline V gene sequence: CDR1 SGHDT, CDR2 YYEEEE. CDR3 sequence: CASSFEGLDRDGEQYF. The DNA for the CDR3 is TGTGCCAGCAGCTTTGAGGGTCTAGACCGGGACGGCGAGCAGTACTTC.

The rearrangement links TRBV6-1 to TRBJ1-5; the D is unclear. CDR1 and CDR2 (germline): MNHNS, SASEGT. The CDR3 consists of 16 residues. Trimming pared 1 base from V and 2 bases from J, leaving 12 bases between. Written as DNA, the CDR3 is TGTGCCAGCAGTGAAGAACGGGCCTGGGGCAATCAGCCCCAGCATTTT. Translating it yields CASSEERAWGNQPQHF.

V gene TRBV27 combines with J gene TRBJ1-5; D gene ambiguous. Germline CDR1 is MNHEY and CDR2 is SMNVEV (reference sequence). This CDR3 comprises 14 residues. With 6 bases removed from V and 3 bases from J, the gap between germline ends came to 12 bases. In DNA form, the CDR3 reads TGTGCCAGCAGCTTAGGCCCGTACAATCAGCCCCAGCATTTT. This encodes CASSLGPYNQPQHF.

CDR3 region: CATSSVGHPNTGELFF. CDR3 DNA sequence: TGTGCCACCAGCAGTGTGGGACACCCGAACACCGGGGAGCTGTTTTTT. V gene TRBV15 combines with J gene TRBJ2-2; possibly TRBD1 for D (6 bases). There are 16 residues in the CDR3. The V gene's germline CDR1 is LNHNV and CDR2 YYDKDF (reference sequence). Trimming left V 3 bases short and J 0 bases short, with 11 bases between.

The chain is built from TRBV4-1 and TRBJ2-5; 10 nucleotides line up with TRBD1. This CDR3 has 18 residues. The J segment lost 0 bases and the V segment lost 3 bases, leaving 10 bases of the junction unmatched. Germline CDR1 and CDR2: MGHRA and YSYEKL. The CDR3 loop is CASSHGQGGDWYQETQYF. The CDR3 DNA sequence: TGCGCCAGCAGCCACGGACAGGGGGGTGATTGGTACCAAGAGACCCAGTACTTC.

About this clone: Additional DNA sequences in this sample encode the identical CDR3. V is TRBV7-9 and J is TRBJ2-5; 8 bases are a match to TRBD1. The germline gives CDR1 SEHNR, CDR2 FQNEAQ (reference sequence). V lost 4 bases and J lost 2; bases outside the gene matches: 3. The CDR3 runs 14 residues. The CDR3 region is CASSSGTGQETQYF. As DNA, the CDR3 is TGTGCCAGCAGCTCCGGGACAGGACAAGAGACCCAGTACTTC.

The chain recombines TRBV28 with TRBJ2-7; D is unresolved. The germline V and J ends were trimmed by 8 bases and 6 bases, with 14 bases remaining between them. The CDR3 spans 12 residues. Germline V gives CDR1 MDHEN, CDR2 SYDVKM. The CDR3 nucleotides read TGTGCCAGCGAAGACAACCCGGGCGAGCAGTACTTC. Amino acid sequence: CASEDNPGEQYF.

The chain carries TRBV7-3 and TRBJ2-5, with D perhaps matching TRBD1 or TRBD2 (6 bases each). This CDR3 is 15 amino acids long. Per germline, CDR1 SGHTA and CDR2 FQGTGA. The V end was cut by 1 base, the J end by 1 base, with 10 bases between. The CDR3 DNA is TGTGCCAGCAGCTTAAACGGGGGCTCCCAAGAGACCCAGTACTTC. This translates into CASSLNGGSQETQYF.

V usage is TRBV4-1 and J usage is TRBJ1-1; D unresolved. Germline V gene lookup returns CDR1 MGHRA and CDR2 YSYEKL. V dropped 4 bases and J dropped 0 bases, with 6 bases sitting between them. CDR3 length: 13 residues. CDR3 in amino acids: CASSPEMNTEAFF. DNA of the CDR3: TGCGCCAGCAGCCCCGAGATGAACACTGAAGCTTTCTTT.

The chain uses TRBV19 and TRBJ1-1; tentatively, D is TRBD1 (6 bases). The CDR3 spans 13 residues. Germline V gene sequence: CDR1 LNHDA, CDR2 SQIVND (reference sequence). Trimming took 3 bases from V and 6 from J, leaving 11 bases between them. The CDR3 sequence: CASSIREGAEAFF. CDR3 nucleotides: TGTGCCAGTAGTATCAGGGAGGGGGCTGAAGCTTTCTTT.

The chain has TRBV5-6 and TRBJ2-1; D not resolved. Trimming left V 1 base short and J 3 bases short, with 11 bases between. The CDR3 is made up of 15 amino acids. Germline CDR1 SGHDT, CDR2 YYEEEE. CDR3 loop: CASSLRRYNYNEQFF. CDR3 nucleotide sequence: TGTGCCAGCAGCTTGAGACGTTACAACTACAATGAGCAGTTCTTC.

About this clone itself: The junction does not match germline at one end; this may be a read error. Other DNA sequences in the same sample also yield this CDR3. In DNA form, the CDR3 reads TGTGCCAGCAGCCTAGGGACAGACTACGAGCAGTACTTC. This codes for CASSLGTDYEQYF. V and J are TRBV13 and TRBJ2-7; 7 nucleotides agree with TRBD1. Germline loops: CDR1 PRHDT, CDR2 FYEKMQ (reference sequence). The CDR3 spans 13 residues.

The chain employs TRBV9 and TRBJ1-5; 10 nucleotides align to TRBD1. Trimming at V came to 4 bases and at J to 7 bases, leaving 5 bases not matched to a gene. Looked up from germline, CDR1 is SGDLS and CDR2 is YYNGEE. CDR3 size: 14 residues. For the CDR3, the DNA is TGTGCCAGCAGCCAAGGACAGGGGGGGCAGCCCCAGCATTTT. Translation: CASSQGQGGQPQHF. Full variable domain (outside the CDR3, taken from reference TRBV9 and TRBJ1-5): DSGVTQTPKHLITATGQRVTLRCSPRSGDLSVYWYQQSLDQGLQFLIQYYNGEERAKGNILERFSAQQFPDLHSELNLSSLELGDSALYFCASSQGQGGQPQHFGDGTRLSIL.

This clone was seen more than once but under ten times. The chain carries TRBV6-5 and TRBJ1-1, with D tentatively TRBD1 (5 bases). The CDR3 is 14 residues long. Germline-derived CDR1 and CDR2 are MNHEY and SVGAGI. Trimming pared 6 bases from V and 1 base from J, leaving 12 bases between. The CDR3 spells CASSLRDRNTEAFF. CDR3 DNA sequence: TGTGCCAGCAGCCTTAGAGACAGGAACACTGAAGCTTTCTTT.

The V call is TRBV5-5, the J call TRBJ2-1, with 7 bases that match TRBD1. V gave up 4 bases and J gave up 4 bases; unmatched junction bases: 5. Germline CDR1 reads SGHKS; CDR2 reads YYEKEE (reference sequence). The CDR3 length is 14 residues. CDR3 sequence (DNA): TGTGCCAGCAGCCCGGGACAGAATTACAATGAGCAGTTCTTC. It translates to CASSPGQNYNEQFF.

The CDR3 nucleotides read TGTGCCAGCAGCTTCCCTTTCGCGGGAGGTAGCACAGATACGCAGTATTTT. It specifies CASSFPFAGGSTDTQYF. The rearrangement links TRBV7-9 to TRBJ2-3; TRBD2 matches 8 bases. Germline loops: CDR1 SEHNR, CDR2 FQNEAQ (reference sequence). This CDR3 has 17 amino acids. Trimming removed 3 bases from V and 0 bases from J; junction bases left unmatched: 8.

The CDR3 spells CASSPAHSQETQYF. The CDR3 bases are TGTGCCAGCAGCCCTGCCCACAGCCAAGAGACCCAGTACTTC. This sequence joins TRBV27 and TRBJ2-5; D is undetermined. Germline CDR1 reads MNHEY; CDR2 reads SMNVEV (reference sequence). The CDR3 is 14 residues long. The V and J ends lost 6 bases and 1 base respectively, with 12 bases between them.

The rearrangement joins TRBV25-1 to TRBJ2-7, with D uncertain. Trimming shortened V by 2 bases and J by 3 bases, and 11 bases separated the two germline ends. This CDR3 spans 14 amino acids. Germline V gene lookup returns CDR1 MGHDK and CDR2 SYGVNS. CDR3 coding DNA: TGTGCCAGCAGTGAAGGAGAAGAGATCTACGAGCAGTACTTC. This encodes CASSEGEEIYEQYF.

The chain combines TRBV21-1 with TRBJ2-5; the D call TRBD1 from the table was never checked on the DNA. TRBV21-1 is termed a pseudogene. There are 15 residues in the CDR3. The CDR3 reads CASSKARRDCGTQYF. In DNA form, the CDR3 reads TGTGCCAGCAGCAAAGCGCGCAGGGATTGTGGGACCCAGTACTTC.

The rearrangement links TRBV4-3 to TRBJ2-2, with unresolved D. CDR3 size: 16 residues. V shed 0 bases and J shed 3 bases, with 11 bases lying between them. Germline loops: CDR1 LGHNA, CDR2 YSLEER. The CDR3: CASSQDGVFYTGELFF. The DNA of the CDR3 is TGCGCCAGCAGCCAAGATGGGGTTTTCTACACCGGGGAGCTGTTTTTT.

In this sample, this clone turned up a few times. The chain joins TRBV2 to TRBJ2-1; TRBD2 agrees at 7 bases. The CDR3 is made up of 15 amino acids. The trim removed 0 bases at V and 8 bases at J, leaving 7 bases unmatched. Per germline, CDR1 SNHLY and CDR2 FYNNEI. The CDR3 sequence: CASSEAGTREDEQFF. The DNA for the CDR3 is TGTGCCAGCAGTGAAGCGGGGACCCGGGAGGATGAGCAGTTCTTC.

This chain joins TRBV27 and TRBJ2-7, with D perhaps TRBD2 (6 bases). The ends were cut back, 6 bases at V and 7 bases at J, with 16 bases in the middle. The CDR3 runs 13 residues. The germline V gene encodes CDR1 MNHEY and CDR2 SMNVEV (reference sequence). The CDR3 here is CASSPSPAGEQYF. In DNA, the CDR3 is TGTGCCAGCAGCCCATCCCCGGCGGGAGAGCAGTACTTC.

The chain employs TRBV13 and TRBJ1-2; D remains unclear. Germline V gene lookup returns CDR1 PRHDT and CDR2 FYEKMQ (reference sequence). V gave up 5 bases and J gave up 2 bases, with 12 bases separating them. The CDR3 spans 14 residues. CDR3 DNA: TGTGCCAGCAGCCTTGCGACCGGGAACTATGGCTACACCTTC. Its protein is CASSLATGNYGYTF.